The 25 T cell receptor beta chains below come from one sample, sequenced in a study of cytomegalovirus exposure and HLA in healthy donors (dated by TCRdb to the late 2010s). Library prep was done by the immunoSEQ multiplex PCR assay. Held by TCRdb, this immuneACCESS table contains in-frame sequences only and omits some clones. Under half of the omission traces to an unresolved V gene where checked; the cause of the rest is unknown. The table for this sample lists roughly 140,000 clones; around 84% of them were counted only once. Roughly 9.4% of the sample belongs to the ten largest clones. Sequencing was performed on PBMCs. The receptor source for this set is a man aged 18 to 35 in good health and CMV-seropositive.

This clone is a singleton in its sample. The CDR3 loop reads CASRRDPKHEKLFF. The CDR3 nucleotides read TGTGCCAGCAGGAGGGATCCTAAACATGAAAAACTGTTTTTT. The chain combines TRBV5-4 with TRBJ1-4; D gene uncertain. CDR1 and CDR2 (germline): SGHNT, YYREEE (reference sequence). V was clipped by 5 bases and J by 6 bases, with 14 bases between them. The CDR3 has 14 amino acids.

The chain is built from TRBV27 and TRBJ2-7, with D uncertain. Trimming left V 2 bases short and J 0 bases short, with 8 bases between. Germline CDR1 MNHEY, CDR2 SMNVEV (reference sequence). This CDR3 has 14 residues. The DNA for the CDR3 is TGTGCCAGCAGTTTACTCTTTAGCTCCTACGAGCAGTACTTC. The encoded protein is CASSLLFSSYEQYF.

The V call is TRBV5-1, the J call TRBJ2-7, with TRBD1 matching 8 bases. This CDR3 is 16 amino acids long. Germline values: CDR1 SGHRS, CDR2 YFSETQ. The junction had 10 bases not matched to a gene; V was cut back by 4 bases and J by 1 base. CDR3 amino acids: CASSPASGTGSYEQYF. The CDR3 coding sequence is TGCGCCAGCAGCCCTGCCTCCGGGACAGGTTCCTACGAGCAGTACTTC.

This chain joins TRBV9 and TRBJ2-5, with 9 bases fitting TRBD2. The CDR3 sequence is 14 residues long. The J segment lost 1 base and the V segment lost 4 bases, leaving 2 bases of the junction unmatched. Germline loops: CDR1 SGDLS, CDR2 YYNGEE. CDR3 DNA sequence: TGTGCCAGCAGCCATAGCGGGGGCCAAGAGACCCAGTACTTC. The encoded protein is CASSHSGGQETQYF.

The V and J genes are TRBV5-5 and TRBJ2-1, with 11 bases aligning to TRBD2. Germline CDR1 is SGHKS and CDR2 is YYEKEE (reference sequence). J gave up 8 bases and V 4 bases, and 8 bases lay outside the gene matches. This CDR3 has 15 amino acids. The CDR3 coding sequence is TGTGCCAGCAGCCGGGGGACTAGCGGACTGCATGAGCAGTTCTTC. Encoded protein: CASSRGTSGLHEQFF.

V usage is TRBV5-1 and J usage is TRBJ2-1; the match to TRBD1 covers 7 bases. The V segment lost 3 bases and the J segment 5 bases; nucleotides outside the gene matches: 20. Germline V lookup: CDR1 SGHRS, CDR2 YFSETQ. The CDR3 length is 19 residues. The CDR3 reads CASSSDLHNTGAFHNEQFF. The CDR3 DNA reads as TGCGCCAGCAGCTCGGATTTGCATAATACAGGGGCTTTTCACAATGAGCAGTTCTTC.

The V gene is TRBV29-1, the J gene TRBJ2-1, with D possibly matching TRBD2 (6 bases). The CDR3 sequence is 13 residues long. Trimming shortened V by 3 bases and J by 0 bases, and 6 bases separated the two germline ends. Germline CDR1 SQVTM, CDR2 ANQGSEA. The CDR3 DNA follows: TGCAGCGTTGAGGGGGGCTCCTACAATGAGCAGTTCTTC. This translates into CSVEGGSYNEQFF.

J is TRBJ2-3 and V is TRBV10-3; the D gene is possibly TRBD2 (6 bases). Germline V gene data show CDR1 as ENHRY and CDR2 as SYGVKD. Trimming removed 0 bases from V and 5 bases from J, with 12 bases in between. CDR3 length: 15 residues. In DNA, the CDR3 is TGTGCCATCAGTGAGTCGACTCGGGGAGGAGATACGCAGTATTTT. Translating it yields CAISESTRGGDTQYF.

The chain has TRBV29-1 and TRBJ2-1, with a tentative D call TRBD2 (5 bases). Germline V gene lookup returns CDR1 SQVTM and CDR2 ANQGSEA. The V end was cut by 1 base, the J end by 7 bases, with 20 bases between. The CDR3 covers 16 residues. In nucleotides, the CDR3 is TGCAGCGTTGAAGGGGGAGTTGTCCGGGATTTGAATGAGCAGTTCTTC. Its translation is CSVEGGVVRDLNEQFF.

This chain links TRBV10-2 with TRBJ2-3, with 8 bases lining up with TRBD2. From germline, CDR1 is WSHSY and CDR2 SAAADI. There are 14 residues in the CDR3. The ends lost 7 bases at V and 0 bases at J; junction bases unmatched: 3. CDR3 coding DNA: TGCGCCAGCACCGGACTAGCTAGCACAGATACGCAGTATTTT. The encoded protein is CASTGLASTDTQYF.

There are a few counts of this clone. V and J are TRBV7-9 and TRBJ1-5; D call uncertain. V was cut by 1 base and J by 4 bases, with 14 bases left in between. Germline-derived CDR1 and CDR2 are SEHNR and FQNEAQ (reference sequence). CDR3 length: 16 amino acids. Here the CDR3 DNA reads TGTGCCAGCAGCTTAGGAGCGGGCCGTGAGAATCAGCCCCAGCATTTT. Its protein product is CASSLGAGRENQPQHF.

The chain is built from TRBV5-1 and TRBJ2-2, with a tentative D call TRBD1 (6 bases). The CDR3 length is 15 residues. In germline, CDR1 is SGHRS, CDR2 YFSETQ. The germline V and J ends were trimmed by 4 bases and 2 bases, with 12 bases remaining between them. CDR3 in DNA: TGCGCCAGCAGCGCCCGGACAGAAAACACCGGGGAGCTGTTTTTT. Protein: CASSARTENTGELFF.

The genes are TRBV25-1 and TRBJ2-1, with D perhaps matching TRBD2 (5 bases). The CDR3 has 14 amino acids. Deletions cut 4 bases from V and 9 bases from J, with 16 bases between. CDR1 MGHDK and CDR2 SYGVNS come from the germline V gene. The CDR3 DNA sequence: TGTGCCAGCAGTGGGTTCACTAGTATAGCTGAGCAGTTCTTC. Protein sequence: CASSGFTSIAEQFF.

The V call is TRBV5-6, the J call TRBJ2-1, with 9 bases that match TRBD2. J lost 5 bases, V lost 4 bases, and 10 bases had no gene match. There are 16 residues in the CDR3. CDR1 SGHDT and CDR2 YYEEEE come from the germline V gene. CDR3 nucleotide sequence: TGTGCCAGCAGCCAGAAGCGGACTAGCGCCCACAATGAGCAGTTCTTC. Its protein product is CASSQKRTSAHNEQFF.

The rearrangement joins TRBV2 to TRBJ1-1; perhaps TRBD1 as D (6 bases). The CDR3 covers 13 residues. Per the germline V gene, CDR1 is SNHLY and CDR2 is FYNNEI. Trimming stripped 7 bases from V and 1 base from J, with 10 bases between. The CDR3 region is CASKQDRNTEAFF. In DNA form, the CDR3 reads TGTGCCAGCAAGCAGGACAGGAACACTGAAGCTTTCTTT.

J is TRBJ2-3 and V is TRBV5-1, with 8 bases identical to TRBD2. The ends lost 4 bases at V and 5 bases at J; junction bases unmatched: 15. This CDR3 has 17 amino acids. Per germline, CDR1 SGHRS and CDR2 YFSETQ. CDR3 bases: TGCGCCAGCAGCGCCCAAGTTCTCGGGGGGGCCGAAGATACGCAGTATTTT. Its translation: CASSAQVLGGAEDTQYF.

This chain joins TRBV9 and TRBJ2-7; no clear D gene. V was trimmed by 3 bases and J by 0 bases, leaving 7 bases between them. The germline V gene encodes CDR1 SGDLS and CDR2 YYNGEE. This CDR3 region has 13 residues. The CDR3 loop is CASSAASSYEQYF. The CDR3 DNA is TGTGCCAGCAGCGCCGCGAGCTCCTACGAGCAGTACTTC.

The chain combines TRBV15 with TRBJ2-7; a possible D gene is TRBD1 (6 bases). The ends were cut back, 0 bases at V and 5 bases at J, with 14 bases in the middle. The germline gives CDR1 LNHNV, CDR2 YYDKDF (reference sequence). The CDR3 consists of 15 residues. CDR3 amino acids: CATSREITGSDEQYF. CDR3 in DNA: TGTGCCACCAGCAGAGAAATCACAGGGAGCGACGAGCAGTACTTC.

The chain combines TRBV30 with TRBJ2-1; D remains unclear. V was clipped by 0 bases and J by 10 bases, with 25 bases between them. The length of the CDR3 is 17 residues. Germline V gene data show CDR1 as GTSNPN and CDR2 as SVGIG (reference sequence). CDR3 amino acids: CAWSVGLRPAVNSEQFF. The CDR3 DNA reads as TGTGCCTGGAGTGTGGGTCTGAGGCCCGCGGTTAATTCGGAGCAGTTCTTC. Full variable domain (remainder filled in from reference TRBV30 and TRBJ2-1): SQTIHQWPATLVQPVGSPLSLECTVEGTSNPNLYWYRQAAGRGLQLLFYSVGIGQISSEVPQNLSASRPQDRQFILSSKKLLLSDSGFYLCAWSVGLRPAVNSEQFFGPGTRLTVL.

This chain links TRBV9 with TRBJ2-5; D may be TRBD2 (5 bases). Germline V lookup: CDR1 SGDLS, CDR2 YYNGEE. V was cut by 1 base and J by 2 bases, with 15 bases left in between. The CDR3 covers 16 residues. As DNA, the CDR3 is TGTGCCAGCAGCGTAACATCCAGCGGCCTACAAGAGACCCAGTACTTC. Its protein product is CASSVTSSGLQETQYF.

The gene calls are TRBV15 and TRBJ1-1; D gene ambiguous. CDR3 length equals 13 residues. Deletions cut 1 base from V and 7 bases from J, with 10 bases between. Germline loops: CDR1 LNHNV, CDR2 YYDKDF (reference sequence). The CDR3 protein is CATSRAVVNEAFF. The DNA for the CDR3 is TGTGCCACCAGCAGAGCAGTGGTGAATGAAGCTTTCTTT.

As regards this clone: This same CDR3 is encoded by further DNA sequences in the sample. This rearrangement joins TRBV10-1 to TRBJ2-2, with D possibly TRBD1 on 6 matching bases. V lost 6 bases to trimming and J lost 1 base, with 12 bases between them. Germline V gives CDR1 WNHNN, CDR2 SYGVQD (reference sequence). The CDR3 covers 15 residues. The CDR3 protein is CASRPGTLNTGELFF. As DNA, the CDR3 is TGCGCCAGCAGACCCGGGACACTGAACACCGGGGAGCTGTTTTTT.

This clone showed up just a few times. The chain's CDR3 is CASSGISGYTF. The CDR3 region has the DNA TGTGCCAGCAGTGGTATTAGTGGCTACACCTTC. The J gene is TRBJ1-2, the V gene TRBV25-1; D remains unclear. Germline-derived CDR1 and CDR2 are MGHDK and SYGVNS. V was cut by 4 bases and J by 7 bases, with 7 bases left in between. CDR3 length: 11 residues.

This clone turned up a few times. This chain connects TRBV9 to TRBJ2-1; 12 bases are shared with TRBD2. Germline V gene lookup returns CDR1 SGDLS and CDR2 YYNGEE. The CDR3 is 16 amino acids. The junction had 10 bases not matched to a gene; V was cut back by 3 bases and J by 9 bases. The CDR3 DNA reads as TGTGCCAGCAGCGCGGCTAGCGGGGGGGCAGAGGGTGAGCAGTTCTTC. Amino acids: CASSAASGGAEGEQFF.

This clone has only one observation. The genes are TRBV7-9 and TRBJ2-5; D not certain. The germline CDR1 and CDR2 sequences are SEHNR and FQNEAQ (reference sequence). This CDR3 comprises 10 residues. Trimming left V 4 bases short and J 5 bases short, with 2 bases between. The DNA of the CDR3 is TGTGCCAGCAGCTCGGAGACCCAGTACTTC. This translates into CASSSETQYF.